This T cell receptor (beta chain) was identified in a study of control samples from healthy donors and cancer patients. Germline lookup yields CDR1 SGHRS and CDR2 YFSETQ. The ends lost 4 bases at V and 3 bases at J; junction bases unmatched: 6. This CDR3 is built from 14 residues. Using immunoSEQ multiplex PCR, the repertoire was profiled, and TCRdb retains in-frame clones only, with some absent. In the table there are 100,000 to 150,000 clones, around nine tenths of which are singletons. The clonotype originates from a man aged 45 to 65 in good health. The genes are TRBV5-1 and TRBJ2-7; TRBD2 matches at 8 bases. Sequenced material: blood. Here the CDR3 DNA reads TGCGCCAGCAGCACGGGAGGGTTAAGCTACGAGCAGTACTTC. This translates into CASSTGGLSYEQYF.